The text below deals with one T cell receptor beta chain. No antigen is known for it. The sample has other DNA sequences that encode this CDR3 too. Produced via immunoSEQ multiplex PCR; TCRdb's table is partial and in-frame only. The repertoire holds more than 2 million clones, with 80% to 95% as singletons. These data belong to a study of shared clonotypes between healthy human individuals. Study background: Per donor, three plates held CD4 naive cells, three held CD4 memory, two held CD8 naive and one held CD8 memory. Whole-study results and caveats: Naive subsets typically showed greater estimated richness than memory subsets. With a few donors compared, roughly 4.9% of naive CD4 clonotypes were shared.

Positive CCR7 selection of CD45RO-negative cells yielded the naive CD8 cells, and terminally differentiated effector memory CD45RA+ cells were excluded. Trimming removed 5 bases from V and 4 bases from J, with 12 bases in between. CDR3 size: 13 residues. CDR1 MNHEY and CDR2 SMNVEV come from the germline V gene (reference sequence). The rearrangement uses TRBV27 and TRBJ2-7; a weak D match, TRBD1 (5 bases). The TCR originated in a man aged 18 to 30 in good health. Some clones in this sample may be carry-over from other donors' samples. Source material: naive CD8+ T cells from PBMCs. The CDR3 loop reads CASSPQDGYEQYF. The CDR3 DNA follows: TGTGCCAGCAGTCCACAGGACGGATACGAGCAGTACTTC.